What follows are 3 T cell receptor beta chains derived from one specimen sequenced in a study of Ad26.COV2.S vaccination and SARS-CoV-2 variants. Here immunoSEQ multiplex PCR was the method, and the copy in TCRdb shows in-frame clones only, minus some. This table has around 420,000 clones, roughly 90% appearing once. The treatment: around 19 received Ad26.COV2.S at low or high dose, single or two shots; about 5 received placebo; per-sample allocation not given. Samples analyzed were those drawn on day 63 after the first vaccine or placebo injection. This specimen consisted of peripheral blood, obtained in a trial of Ad26.COV2.S vaccine versus placebo. The receptors come from a person aged 18-60 years who received the Ad26.COV2.S COVID-19 vaccine or a placebo.

The chain links TRBV5-4 to TRBJ1-1; TRBD1 matches 7 bases. The CDR3 runs to 15 residues. V trimming: 4 bases; J trimming: 1 base; junction bases outside the gene matches: 7. Per germline, CDR1 SGHNT and CDR2 YYREEE (reference sequence). In DNA form, the CDR3 reads TGTGCCAGCAGCCTTCGGACAGGCCCGAACACTGAAGCTTTCTTT. Translated: CASSLRTGPNTEAFF.

The gene calls are TRBV5-6 and TRBJ1-2; D ambiguous. V was cut by 0 bases and J by 0 bases, with 15 bases left in between. The CDR3 runs to 17 residues. Germline V lookup: CDR1 SGHDT, CDR2 YYEEEE. CDR3 sequence reads: CASSLDALQWANYGYTF. CDR3 bases: TGTGCCAGCAGCTTGGACGCGCTCCAGTGGGCTAACTATGGCTACACCTTC. The complete variable domain, with remaining parts taken from reference TRBV5-6 and TRBJ1-2, reads DAGVTQSPTHLIKTRGQQVTLRCSPKSGHDTVSWYQQALGQGPQFIFQYYEEEERQRGNFPDRFSGHQFPNYSSELNVNALLLGDSALYLCASSLDALQWANYGYTFGSGTRLTVV.

The rearrangement uses TRBV7-8 and TRBJ2-1; 9 bases align to TRBD2. The V gene end was trimmed by 2 bases and the J gene end by 1 base; junction bases not matched to a gene: 3. The CDR3 loop spans 16 amino acids. CDR1 SGHVS and CDR2 FQNEAQ come from the germline V gene. The CDR3 loop is CASSLRAGGSYNEQFF. CDR3 nucleotide sequence: TGTGCCAGCAGCTTACGGGCGGGGGGGTCCTACAATGAGCAGTTCTTC.